This T cell receptor beta chain was retrieved from a study of read filtering for tumor transcriptome and immune sequencing. In the study overall: R-ISS stage counts were 8 for I, about 15 for II, 6 or 7 for III. DNase treatment preceded whole-transcriptome library preparation.

CDR3 size: 16 residues. V lost 1 base to trimming and J lost 4 bases, with 15 bases between them. CDR1 and CDR2 from the germline V gene are SGHVS and FNYEAQ. This clonotype showed up many times. A much larger clone differs by one base, so this may be a read error. From roughly 390 ng of RNA, a library with molecular barcoded alpha/delta and beta/gamma adaptors was made. Each CDR3 protein gets one entry after TCRdb re-called the reads with MiXCR. The sample yields 60,000 to 75,000 distinct CDR3 sequences, approximately 18% seen once. This sequence joins TRBV7-6 and TRBJ2-3, with D tentatively TRBD1 or TRBD2 (5 bases each). Material: a population of CD138-negative cells sorted from bone marrow. The clonotype originates from a donor aged 40 or over with multiple myeloma. CDR3 DNA: TGTGCCAGCAGCTTAGTCGGGGCTAGCTTGGCAGATACGCAGTATTTT. It specifies CASSLVGASLADTQYF.